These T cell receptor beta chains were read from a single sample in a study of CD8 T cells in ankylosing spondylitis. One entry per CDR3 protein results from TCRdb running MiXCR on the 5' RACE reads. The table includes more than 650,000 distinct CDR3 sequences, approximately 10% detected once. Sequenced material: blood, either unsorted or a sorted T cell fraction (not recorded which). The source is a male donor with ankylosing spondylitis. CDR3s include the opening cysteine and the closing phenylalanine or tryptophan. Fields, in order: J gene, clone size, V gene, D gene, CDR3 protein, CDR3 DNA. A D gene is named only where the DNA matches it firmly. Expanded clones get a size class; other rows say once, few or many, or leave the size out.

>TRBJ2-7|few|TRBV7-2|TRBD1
CASSSRQGSPYEQYF
TGTGCCAGCAGCTCTCGACAGGGGTCCCCCTACGAGCAGTACTTC
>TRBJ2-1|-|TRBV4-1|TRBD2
CASSRQREGLNEQFF
TGCGCCAGCAGCCGCCAGCGGGAGGGCCTCAATGAGCAGTTCTTC
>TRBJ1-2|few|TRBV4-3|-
CASSQGNGGNYGYTF
TGCGCCAGCAGCCAAGGGAACGGCGGCAACTATGGCTACACCTTC
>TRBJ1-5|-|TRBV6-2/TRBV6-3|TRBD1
CASGGEHGQGGQPQHF
TGTGCCAGCGGGGGAGAACATGGACAGGGCGGTCAGCCCCAGCATTTT
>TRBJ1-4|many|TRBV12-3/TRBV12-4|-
CASSLWQVEGKLFF
TGTGCCAGCAGTTTATGGCAGGTGGAGGGAAAACTGTTTTTT
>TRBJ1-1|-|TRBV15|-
CATSTSRRNTEAFF
TGTGCCACCAGCACAAGCAGGAGGAACACTGAAGCTTTCTTT
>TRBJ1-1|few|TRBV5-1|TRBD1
CASSWRQGAIGTEAFF
TGCGCCAGCAGCTGGCGACAGGGGGCGATTGGCACTGAAGCTTTCTTT
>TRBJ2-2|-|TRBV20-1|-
CSARPPTNTGELFF
TGCAGTGCTAGGCCACCTACGAACACCGGGGAGCTGTTTTTT
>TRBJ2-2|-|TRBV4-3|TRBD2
CASSQVSGRGLLTGELFF
TGCGCCAGCAGCCAAGTTTCCGGGAGGGGACTACTAACCGGGGAGCTGTTTTTT
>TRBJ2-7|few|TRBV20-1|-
CSAENPGIIEQYF
TGCAGTGCCGAAAACCCTGGGATTATCGAGCAGTACTTC
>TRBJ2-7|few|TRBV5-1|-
CASSPSGPTYEQYF
TGCGCCAGCAGCCCGAGCGGACCCACCTACGAGCAGTACTTC
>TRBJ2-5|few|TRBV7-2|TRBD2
CASSLVLLAGGQETQYF
TGTGCCAGCAGCTTAGTGCTCCTAGCGGGAGGACAAGAGACCCAGTACTTC
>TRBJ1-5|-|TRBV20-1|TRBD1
CSARTDGTGGQPQHF
TGCAGTGCTAGAACCGATGGGACAGGGGGGCAGCCCCAGCATTTT
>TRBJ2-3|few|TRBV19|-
CASSMERVRDTQYF
TGTGCCAGTAGTATGGAGAGGGTGCGAGATACGCAGTATTTT
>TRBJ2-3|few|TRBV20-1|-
CSASVGVSDTQYF
TGCAGTGCTAGTGTCGGGGTTTCAGATACGCAGTATTTT
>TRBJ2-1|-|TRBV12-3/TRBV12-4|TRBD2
CASSLGTSGSREQFF
TGTGCCAGCAGTTTGGGGACTAGCGGGAGCCGTGAGCAGTTCTTC
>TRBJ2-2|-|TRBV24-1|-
CATSDLRHGLAGELFF
TGTGCCACCAGTGATCTAAGACACGGTTTGGCAGGGGAGCTGTTTTTT
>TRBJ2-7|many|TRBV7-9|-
CASSPRQMGLYEQYF
TGTGCCAGCAGCCCCAGACAGATGGGCCTCTACGAGCAGTACTTC
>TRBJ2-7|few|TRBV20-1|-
CSARPKREREQYF
TGCAGTGCTAGACCCAAAAGGGAGCGCGAGCAGTACTTC
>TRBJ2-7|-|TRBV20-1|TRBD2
CSAIGLAGAYEQYF
TGCAGTGCTATAGGACTAGCGGGAGCCTACGAGCAGTACTTC
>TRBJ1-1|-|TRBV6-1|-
CASSPTVTRPTVNTEAFF
TGTGCCAGCAGTCCCACCGTTACACGCCCGACGGTGAACACTGAAGCTTTCTTT
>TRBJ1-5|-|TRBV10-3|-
CAISEEEVGSQHF
TGTGCCATCAGTGAGGAAGAGGTAGGCTCCCAGCATTTT
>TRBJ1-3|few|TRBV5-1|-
CASSPGDSGNTIYF
TGCGCCAGCAGCCCCGGGGACTCTGGAAACACCATATATTTT
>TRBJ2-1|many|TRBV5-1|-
CASSLGSSEYNEQFF
TGCGCCAGCAGCTTGGGGTCTAGCGAGTACAATGAGCAGTTCTTC
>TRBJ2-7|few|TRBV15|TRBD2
CATSRILGTSYEQYF
TGTGCCACCAGCAGAATTTTGGGGACTAGCTACGAGCAGTACTTC
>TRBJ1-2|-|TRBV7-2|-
CASSLTGWGMGGYTF
TGTGCCAGCAGCTTAACAGGTTGGGGAATGGGTGGCTACACCTTC
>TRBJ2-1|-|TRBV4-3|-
CASSQSLWIHEQFF
TGCGCCAGCAGCCAAAGCCTGTGGATCCATGAGCAGTTCTTC
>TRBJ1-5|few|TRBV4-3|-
CASSQERSNQPQHF
TGCGCCAGCAGCCAAGAGAGGAGCAATCAGCCCCAGCATTTT
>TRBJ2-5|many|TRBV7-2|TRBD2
CASSRTSFQETQYF
TGTGCCAGCAGCAGGACTAGCTTTCAAGAGACCCAGTACTTC
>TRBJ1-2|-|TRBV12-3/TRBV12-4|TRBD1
CASSFGAGGAGGYGYTF
TGTGCCAGCAGTTTCGGGGCAGGGGGCGCCGGTGGCTATGGCTACACCTTC
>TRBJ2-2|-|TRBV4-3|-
CASSQQDGPGELFF
TGCGCCAGCAGCCAACAGGACGGCCCCGGGGAGCTGTTTTTT
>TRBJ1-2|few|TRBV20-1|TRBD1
CSAQGTGDYYGYTF
TGCAGTGCTCAAGGGACAGGGGATTACTATGGCTACACCTTC
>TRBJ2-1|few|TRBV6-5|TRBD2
CASSYSASGAYNEQFF
TGTGCCAGCAGTTACTCAGCTAGCGGGGCCTACAATGAGCAGTTCTTC
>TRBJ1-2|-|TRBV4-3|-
CASSQRGGFYGYTF
TGCGCCAGCAGCCAAAGAGGAGGATTCTATGGCTACACCTTC
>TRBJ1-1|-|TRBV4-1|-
CASSPARKAYRMNTEAFF
TGTGCCAGCAGCCCCGCGCGAAAAGCCTACCGAATGAACACTGAAGCTTTCTTT
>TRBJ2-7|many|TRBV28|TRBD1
CASSTLQGVPYEQYF
TGTGCCAGCAGCACCCTTCAGGGGGTCCCCTACGAGCAGTACTTC
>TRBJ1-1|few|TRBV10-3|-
CAISESKENTEAFF
TGTGCCATCAGTGAGTCTAAGGAGAACACTGAAGCTTTCTTT
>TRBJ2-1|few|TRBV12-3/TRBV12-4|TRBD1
CASNLQGANYNEQFF
TGTGCCAGCAACTTACAGGGGGCTAACTACAATGAGCAGTTCTTC
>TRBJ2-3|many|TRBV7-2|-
CASNLNRGTDTQYF
TGTGCCAGCAACCTAAATCGGGGAACAGATACGCAGTATTTT
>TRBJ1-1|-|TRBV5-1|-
CASSLHWNMNTEAFF
TGCGCCAGCAGCCTTCATTGGAATATGAACACTGAAGCTTTCTTT
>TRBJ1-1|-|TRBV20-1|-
CSASLGRGGAFF
TGCAGTGCTAGCCTCGGGCGGGGTGGAGCTTTCTTT
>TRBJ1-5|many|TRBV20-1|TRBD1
CSATDLGKGANNQPQHF
TGCAGTGCTACGGATTTGGGGAAGGGGGCGAACAATCAGCCCCAGCATTTT
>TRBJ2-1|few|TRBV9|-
CASSVGGDLYNEQFF
TGTGCCAGCAGCGTAGGGGGAGACCTATACAATGAGCAGTTCTTC
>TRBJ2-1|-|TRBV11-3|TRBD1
CASSLRPGTGGLNEQFF
TGTGCCAGCAGCCTAAGGCCCGGGACAGGGGGCCTGAATGAGCAGTTCTTC
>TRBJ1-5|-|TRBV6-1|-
CASRIYLRGGNQPQHF
TGTGCCAGCAGAATCTATCTCCGGGGAGGCAATCAGCCCCAGCATTTT